Below are 21 T cell receptor beta chains sequenced from a single sample in a study of response to subunit inactivated influenza vaccine. TCRdb redid the calling of the RT-PCR reads with MiXCR, one entry per CDR3 protein. The data hold hundreds of thousands of distinct CDR3 sequences, with 9% to 15% observed a single time. The sequencing here drew on non-naive T cells sorted from PBMCs, taken less than 15 days before vaccination. Receptors originate from a man over 45 who received an inactivated influenza vaccine.

The chain is built from TRBV7-6 and TRBJ2-6; possibly TRBD1 for D (6 bases). The germline gives CDR1 SGHVS, CDR2 FNYEAQ. The CDR3 contains 15 residues. Deletions cut 2 bases from V and 2 bases from J, with 7 bases between. The CDR3 here is CASSLPGAGANVLTF. As DNA, the CDR3 is TGTGCCAGCAGCTTACCAGGGGCTGGGGCCAACGTCCTGACTTTC. Full variable domain (rest looked up from reference TRBV7-6 and TRBJ2-6): GAGVSQSPRYKVTKRGQDVALRCDPISGHVSLYWYRQALGQGPEFLTYFNYEAQQDKSGLPNDRFSAERPEGSISTLTIQRTEQRDSAMYRCASSLPGAGANVLTFGAGSRLTVL.

On this clonotype: A much bigger clone sits one base away, suggesting this may be a read error. The chain joins TRBV3-1 to TRBJ1-5; TRBD1 matches at 8 bases. The CDR3 has 15 residues. The germline V gene encodes CDR1 LGHDT and CDR2 YNNKEL (reference sequence). The DNA of the CDR3 is TGTGCCTGCAGCCAAGGAACAGGGGGGAATCAGCCCCAGCATTTT. It codes for CACSQGTGGNQPQHF.

This clonotype was counted a few times. V is TRBV7-6 and J is TRBJ2-1; 7 nucleotides agree with TRBD2. The CDR3 is 16 residues long. CDR1 and CDR2 from the germline V gene are SGHVS and FNYEAQ. J gave up 8 bases and V 3 bases, and 13 bases lay outside the gene matches. The CDR3 coding sequence is TGTGCCAGCAGCTTTTTTGCGGGAGATTTGGGAGATGAGCAGTTCTTC. This sequence encodes CASSFFAGDLGDEQFF. The full variable domain, rest sourced from reference TRBV7-6 and TRBJ2-1, is GAGVSQSPRYKVTKRGQDVALRCDPISGHVSLYWYRQALGQGPEFLTYFNYEAQQDKSGLPNDRFSAERPEGSISTLTIQRTEQRDSAMYRCASSFFAGDLGDEQFFGPGTRLTVL.

The chain links TRBV19 to TRBJ2-5; TRBD1 matches 7 bases. The CDR3 totals 15 residues. Germline CDR1 is LNHDA and CDR2 is SQIVND (reference sequence). J gave up 5 bases and V 5 bases, and 11 bases lay outside the gene matches. Written as DNA, the CDR3 is TGTGCCAGTAGTGGCAGACGAGGGGGCCGGGAGACCCAGTACTTC. Amino acids: CASSGRRGGRETQYF.

This clonotype has only a few counts. This chain connects TRBV10-3 to TRBJ2-2, with 8 bases lining up with TRBD1. Germline CDR1 ENHRY, CDR2 SYGVKD. This CDR3 comprises 15 residues. With 7 bases clipped from V and 1 base from J, the junction kept 5 bases outside the gene matches. CDR3 nucleotides: TGTGCCATCAAGAGGGGACAGGTGAACACCGGGGAGCTGTTTTTT. This gives the protein CAIKRGQVNTGELFF.

The V gene is TRBV12-3 or TRBV12-4, the J gene TRBJ2-3; D is undetermined. V dropped 2 bases and J dropped 1 base, with 7 bases sitting between them. The CDR3 consists of 14 residues. The CDR3, as DNA: TGTGCCAGCAGTTTATGGGGTGGCACAGATACGCAGTATTTT. Translated: CASSLWGGTDTQYF.

This clonotype was counted only a few times. This chain connects TRBV12-3 or TRBV12-4 to TRBJ1-5, with 7 nucleotides matching TRBD1. The CDR3 extends over 15 amino acids. The V segment lost 5 bases and the J segment 4 bases; nucleotides outside the gene matches: 8. The CDR3 bases are TGTGCCAGCAGTCATCAGGGGGTTAAAAATCAGCCCCAGCATTTT. The encoded protein is CASSHQGVKNQPQHF.

J is TRBJ2-7 and V is TRBV5-5; 8 bases line up with TRBD2. Germline V lookup: CDR1 SGHKS, CDR2 YYEKEE (reference sequence). The trim removed 0 bases at V and 4 bases at J, leaving 3 bases unmatched. This CDR3 is built from 14 residues. The CDR3 here is CASSLVRGGYEQYF. CDR3 nucleotides: TGTGCCAGCAGCTTGGTCCGGGGGGGGTACGAGCAGTACTTC.

V is TRBV7-2 and J is TRBJ2-7, with 9 positions matching TRBD2. Trimming removed 4 bases from V and 6 bases from J; junction bases left unmatched: 10. Germline CDR1 is SGHTA and CDR2 is FQGNSA. The CDR3 runs 15 residues. The chain's CDR3 is CASSYTGTSSSEQYF. The CDR3 DNA sequence: TGTGCCAGCAGCTATACCGGGACTAGCTCGAGCGAGCAGTACTTC.

This clonotype was seen a handful of times. The V call is TRBV6-1, the J call TRBJ2-1; no reliable D call. V was pared by 3 bases and J by 10 bases, with 13 bases between. The CDR3 sequence is 13 residues long. The germline gives CDR1 MNHNS, CDR2 SASEGT. Here the CDR3 DNA reads TGTGCCAGCAGTGACCTGACTCCCTTGGAGCAGTTCTTC. Translated, it gives CASSDLTPLEQFF.

The rearrangement uses TRBV5-1 and TRBJ2-7; D ambiguous. The CDR3 sequence is 15 residues long. Germline assignment: CDR1 SGHRS and CDR2 YFSETQ. The V and J ends lost 0 bases and 1 base respectively, with 11 bases between them. In nucleotides, the CDR3 is TGCGCCAGCAGCTTGGCTAGTCTAGTTTCCTACGAGCAGTACTTC. Amino acids: CASSLASLVSYEQYF.

This clonotype turned up a few times. The rearrangement joins TRBV20-1 to TRBJ1-2; D gene uncertain. The V gene's germline CDR1 is DFQATT and CDR2 SNEGSKA (reference sequence). The CDR3 is 13 amino acids. Trimming removed 0 bases from V and 8 bases from J, with 13 bases in between. The CDR3 DNA is TGCAGTGCTAGAGAGGCAAGGGAAGACGGCTACACCTTC. It is translated as CSAREAREDGYTF.

This clonotype was seen many times. The chain is built from TRBV12-3 or TRBV12-4 and TRBJ2-5, with TRBD2 as a possible D gene (5 bases). The CDR3 is 14 amino acids. Trimming took 6 bases from V and 5 from J, leaving 16 bases between them. This CDR3 is CASSDRLARETQYF. The CDR3 DNA reads as TGTGCCAGCAGCGACCGGCTAGCCCGGGAGACCCAGTACTTC.

This clonotype was counted ten times or more. V gene TRBV9 combines with J gene TRBJ2-4; D gene unclear. The CDR3 has 17 amino acids. Germline V lookup: CDR1 SGDLS, CDR2 YYNGEE. V was clipped by 0 bases and J by 0 bases, with 13 bases between them. CDR3 in amino acids: CASSVGAAGLAKNIQYF. CDR3 bases: TGTGCCAGCAGCGTAGGAGCCGCCGGTTTAGCCAAAAACATTCAGTACTTC. Full variable domain (missing parts from reference TRBV9 and TRBJ2-4): DSGVTQTPKHLITATGQRVTLRCSPRSGDLSVYWYQQSLDQGLQFLIQYYNGEERAKGNILERFSAQQFPDLHSELNLSSLELGDSALYFCASSVGAAGLAKNIQYFGAGTRLSVL.

The table lists this clonotype with a few counts. The gene calls are TRBV3-1 and TRBJ2-7; D is possibly TRBD1 (5 bases). This CDR3 has 14 amino acids. Trimming shortened V by 1 base and J by 9 bases, and 16 bases separated the two germline ends. The germline V gene has CDR1 LGHDT and CDR2 YNNKEL (reference sequence). The CDR3 DNA is TGTGCCAGCAGCCAAGTTGGGGATCACCAGGGGCAGTACTTC. Protein: CASSQVGDHQGQYF.

Many counts were recorded for this clonotype. The V gene is TRBV27, the J gene TRBJ2-7; D not certain. The CDR3 runs 16 residues. The V end was cut by 5 bases, the J end by 0 bases, with 17 bases between. Germline V gene sequence: CDR1 MNHEY, CDR2 SMNVEV (reference sequence). The CDR3 bases are TGTGCCAGCAGTCCAACCCCCACTGGGTTCTCCTACGAGCAGTACTTC. It codes for CASSPTPTGFSYEQYF.

This clonotype was detected a few times. The gene calls are TRBV4-1 and TRBJ1-5, with 7 bases that match TRBD1. The CDR3 length is 16 residues. V shed 4 bases and J 2 bases; nucleotides not matched to a gene: 8. Germline V CDR1 and CDR2: MGHRA, YSYEKL. The CDR3, as DNA: TGCGCCAGCAGCCCCTCGACAGGGTCTGGCAATCAGCCCCAGCATTTT. Protein sequence: CASSPSTGSGNQPQHF.

This chain links TRBV5-1 with TRBJ1-2; D may be TRBD1 (5 bases). The CDR3 has 13 amino acids. V lost 3 bases and J 7 bases, leaving 13 bases between the germline ends. CDR1 is SGHRS and CDR2 is YFSETQ in the germline V gene. The CDR3 nucleotides read TGCGCCAGCAGCTGGGACGAAACCAGTGGCTACACCTTC. It codes for CASSWDETSGYTF.

This chain links TRBV28 with TRBJ2-5, with 9 bases identical to TRBD1. The germline gives CDR1 MDHEN, CDR2 SYDVKM. The CDR3 totals 16 residues. After removal of 2 bases from V and 7 bases from J, the junction contained 11 bases not matched to a gene. CDR3 amino acids: CASSLMGQGLLGTQYF. Here the CDR3 DNA reads TGTGCCAGCAGTTTAATGGGACAGGGTTTGCTCGGGACCCAGTACTTC.

The chain combines TRBV4-1 with TRBJ2-5; 12 bases are shared with TRBD2. The length of the CDR3 is 16 residues. The junction had 8 bases not matched to a gene; V was cut back by 4 bases and J by 5 bases. Germline V CDR1 and CDR2: MGHRA, YSYEKL. The CDR3 is CASSPGLAGIRETQYF. CDR3 sequence (DNA): TGCGCCAGCAGCCCCGGACTAGCGGGGATTCGGGAGACCCAGTACTTC.

This clonotype has a count of ten or more. The rearrangement joins TRBV5-1 to TRBJ2-7; TRBD1 is a possible D gene (5 bases). The V gene's germline CDR1 is SGHRS and CDR2 YFSETQ. This CDR3 has 15 amino acids. The V end was cut by 0 bases, the J end by 0 bases, with 10 bases between. CDR3 nucleotides: TGCGCCAGCAGCTTGGAAGGACACAGCTCCTACGAGCAGTACTTC. Translating it yields CASSLEGHSSYEQYF.